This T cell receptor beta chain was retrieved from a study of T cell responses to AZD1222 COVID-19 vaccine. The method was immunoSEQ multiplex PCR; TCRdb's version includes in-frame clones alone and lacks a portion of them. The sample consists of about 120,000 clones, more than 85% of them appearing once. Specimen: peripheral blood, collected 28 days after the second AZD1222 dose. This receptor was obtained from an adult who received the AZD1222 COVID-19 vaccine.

CDR3 amino acids: CASSPGQGLAGGIYEQYF. CDR3 sequence (DNA): TGTGCCAGCAGTCCGGGACAGGGGTTGGCGGGAGGGATCTACGAGCAGTACTTC. The chain links TRBV6-6 to TRBJ2-7, with a possible D match to TRBD1 (10 bases). Germline CDR1 reads MNHNY; CDR2 reads SVGAGI (reference sequence). V shed 5 bases and J shed 3 bases, with 26 bases lying between them. The CDR3 consists of 18 residues.